Below, 8 T cell receptor beta chains from the same sample are listed, as sequenced in a study of T cells in Graves' hyperthyroidism and ophthalmopathy. TCR beta CDR3 sequences were amplified from RNA transcripts. An initial round of RT-PCR targeting the TCR CDR3 relied on the HTBI primer set. TCRdb recomputed calls from the multiplex PCR reads with MiXCR, one row per CDR3 protein. This table has a few hundred thousand distinct CDR3 sequences, 15% to 18% appearing once. The source material was blood. These receptors were obtained from a woman under 30 with Graves' hyperthyroidism that later progressed to Graves' ophthalmopathy.

This clonotype was detected ten times or more. The CDR3 sequence is CASSPRQVLGNSPLHF. DNA of the CDR3: TGTGCCAGCAGTCCGAGACAGGTGCTAGGAAATTCACCCCTCCACTTT. J is TRBJ1-6 and V is TRBV27; tentatively, D is TRBD1 (6 bases). The CDR3 totals 16 residues. Germline V lookup: CDR1 MNHEY, CDR2 SMNVEV (reference sequence). Trimming pared 5 bases from V and 7 bases from J, leaving 18 bases between.

This clonotype was picked up many times. The chain couples TRBV7-2 to TRBJ2-5; TRBD2 agrees at 8 bases. Germline CDR1 is SGHTA and CDR2 is FQGNSA. V lost 5 bases and J lost 10; bases outside the gene matches: 12. CDR3 length: 14 residues. DNA of the CDR3: TGTGCCAGCAGCCCCAGCCCGGGACTAGGCGACCAGTACTTC. Translating gives CASSPSPGLGDQYF. The variable domain in full, completed from reference TRBV7-2 and TRBJ2-5, reads GAGVSQSPSNKVTEKGKDVELRCDPISGHTALYWYRQSLGQGLEFLIYFQGNSAPDKSGLPSDRFSAERTGGSVSTLTIQRTQQEDSAVYLCASSPSPGLGDQYFGPGTRLLVL.

CDR3 in amino acids: CSAPGTYNGYTF. The CDR3 coding sequence is TGCAGTGCTCCGGGGACATACAATGGCTACACCTTC. This chain joins TRBV20-1 and TRBJ1-2, with a tentative D call TRBD1 (6 bases). The CDR3 runs to 12 residues. Germline V gene sequence: CDR1 DFQATT, CDR2 SNEGSKA (reference sequence). The germline V and J ends were trimmed by 5 bases and 6 bases, with 13 bases remaining between them.

This clonotype was counted ten times or more. This chain uses TRBV20-1 with TRBJ2-3; D perhaps matches TRBD2 (6 bases). The V end was cut by 1 base, the J end by 2 bases, with 13 bases between. Germline V CDR1 and CDR2: DFQATT, SNEGSKA (reference sequence). CDR3 size: 15 residues. Here the CDR3 DNA reads TGCAGTGCTAGAGTTCAGCGGGCTCTCACAGATACGCAGTATTTT. Translated: CSARVQRALTDTQYF.

The table lists this clonotype with many counts. The chain carries TRBV7-2 and TRBJ1-1; D is perhaps TRBD1 (5 bases). The V gene lost 5 bases and the J gene lost 10 bases, with 17 bases spanning the gap. The CDR3 extends over 13 amino acids. CDR1 and CDR2 (germline): SGHTA, FQGNSA. The CDR3 loop reads CASSKSRDPGAFF. DNA for the CDR3: TGTGCCAGCAGCAAATCCCGGGACCCGGGAGCTTTCTTT.

This clonotype was picked up many times. The rearrangement uses TRBV3-1 and TRBJ1-2; D possibly corresponds to TRBD1 (6 bases). V lost 6 bases, J lost 8 bases, and 19 bases lay in between. Germline lookup yields CDR1 LGHDT and CDR2 YNNKEL (reference sequence). The CDR3 is 14 amino acids. The CDR3 sequence: CASSDDLPGQGYTF. The CDR3 DNA is TGTGCCAGCAGTGATGACCTTCCGGGACAAGGCTACACCTTC.

This clonotype appeared many times. The rearrangement uses TRBV20-1 and TRBJ2-3; the match to TRBD2 covers 13 bases. This CDR3 has 18 amino acids. V lost 5 bases, J lost 5 bases, and 16 bases stayed unmatched. CDR1 is DFQATT and CDR2 is SNEGSKA in the germline V gene (reference sequence). The CDR3 spells CSAPGLAGATSGGDTQYF. The CDR3 DNA reads as TGCAGTGCTCCCGGACTAGCGGGAGCCACTTCAGGGGGAGATACGCAGTATTTT.

This clonotype was detected ten times or more. The J gene is TRBJ2-2, the V gene TRBV2; possibly TRBD1 for D (6 bases). CDR1 SNHLY and CDR2 FYNNEI come from the germline V gene. V dropped 2 bases and J dropped 5 bases, with 18 bases sitting between them. This CDR3 has 17 amino acids. CDR3 bases: TGTGCCAGCAGTGAAACGCCGCCAGGGGCCGGTACCGGGGAGCTGTTTTTT. It encodes CASSETPPGAGTGELFF.